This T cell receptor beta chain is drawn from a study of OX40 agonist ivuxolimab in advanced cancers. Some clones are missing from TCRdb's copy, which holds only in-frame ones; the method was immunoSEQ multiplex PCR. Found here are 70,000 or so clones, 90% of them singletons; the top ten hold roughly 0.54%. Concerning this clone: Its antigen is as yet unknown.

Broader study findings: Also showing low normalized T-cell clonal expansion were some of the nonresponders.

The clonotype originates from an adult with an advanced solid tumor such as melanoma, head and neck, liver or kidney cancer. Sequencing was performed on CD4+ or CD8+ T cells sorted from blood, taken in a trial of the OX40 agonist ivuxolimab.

The CDR3 loop is CASSQRTKRESIHTQYF. In DNA, the CDR3 is TGTGCCAGCAGCCAGAGGACGAAGCGGGAGTCCATTCATACGCAGTATTTT. This chain connects TRBV14 to TRBJ2-3; TRBD2 matches at 8 bases. V gave up 3 bases and J gave up 7 bases; unmatched junction bases: 15. The CDR3 totals 17 residues. CDR1 SGHDN and CDR2 FVKESK come from the germline V gene. The variable domain in full, with the rest retrieved from reference TRBV14 and TRBJ2-3, is EAGVTQFPSHSVIEKGQTVTLRCDPISGHDNLYWYRRVMGKEIKFLLHFVKESKQDESGMPNNRFLAERTGGTYSTLKVQPAELEDSGVYFCASSQRTKRESIHTQYFGPGTRLTVL.